This TCR beta chain was observed in a study of blood T cell repertoires in COVID-19. Data came from immunoSEQ multiplex PCR; TCRdb stores just in-frame clones and leaves some out. The sample records 150,000 to 200,000 clones, about 83% being singletons. The germline CDR1 and CDR2 sequences are DFQATT and SNEGSKA (reference sequence). This CDR3 has 11 residues. With regard to this clone: One end of the junction is discordant with germline, which a read error may explain.

The sequencing input was PBMCs or T cells enriched from blood (not recorded which). The receptor's source is a woman aged 30 to 39 who had been exposed to COVID-19. J is TRBJ1-2 and V is TRBV20-1; D is uncertain. Here the CDR3 reads CSARSTRKEGF. CDR3 DNA: TGCAGTGCTAGAAGTACCCGGAAGGAGGGCTTC.